These 14 T cell receptor beta chains share one sample of origin, sequenced in a study of human T cells and chemical hapten exposure. From the RACE reads, TCRdb called clonotypes with MiXCR, one entry per CDR3 protein. The data contain roughly 64,000 distinct CDR3 sequences, more than 9.5% of them seen just once; the ten biggest clones take up approximately 2.2%. Regarding time point: patch test 3, about 24 weeks after DPC sensitization. Indicated treatment: therapeutic diphenylcyclopropenone sensitization with weekly scalp DPC. The input for sequencing was whole blood, taken in connection with sensitization to the hapten diphenylcyclopropenone (DPC). The receptors originated from a woman aged 25-40 years with alopecia areata. Some clones in this sample may be carry-over from other donors' samples.

This clonotype has just a few counts. This chain uses TRBV6-6 with TRBJ2-5; TRBD1 matches 8 bases. Germline V CDR1 and CDR2: MNHNY, SVGAGI (reference sequence). This CDR3 is 16 amino acids long. After removal of 4 bases from V and 0 bases from J, the junction contained 7 bases not matched to a gene. The CDR3 region is CASSLTGVEYQETQYF. In DNA form, the CDR3 reads TGTGCCAGCAGTTTGACAGGGGTTGAGTACCAAGAGACCCAGTACTTC.

This clonotype has at least ten counts. This chain links TRBV10-2 with TRBJ2-4; 11 nucleotides match TRBD2. J lost 9 bases, V lost 6 bases, and 10 bases had no gene match. Germline lookup yields CDR1 WSHSY and CDR2 SAAADI. This CDR3 is 15 amino acids long. The CDR3 is CASRQLAGGLSIQYF. The CDR3 DNA reads TGCGCCAGCAGGCAATTAGCGGGAGGGCTAAGCATTCAGTACTTC.

This clonotype was found many times. The chain is built from TRBV6-5 and TRBJ1-3; D is uncertain. This CDR3 contains 14 residues. Germline lookup yields CDR1 MNHEY and CDR2 SVGAGI. V lost 4 bases, J lost 0 bases, and 7 bases lay in between. The CDR3 DNA sequence: TGTGCCAGCAGTTCGACCTTCTCTGGAAACACCATATATTTT. This codes for CASSSTFSGNTIYF.

This chain connects TRBV7-2 to TRBJ2-1, with 8 nucleotides matching TRBD1. Germline CDR1 is SGHTA and CDR2 is FQGNSA. The CDR3 covers 13 residues. The V segment lost 5 bases and the J segment 7 bases; nucleotides outside the gene matches: 4. CDR3 region: CASSPDRVNEQFF. The CDR3 DNA reads TGTGCCAGCAGCCCGGACAGGGTAAATGAGCAGTTCTTC.

This clonotype was observed a few times. The V gene is TRBV20-1, the J gene TRBJ1-6; maybe TRBD1 (6 bases). Germline lookup yields CDR1 DFQATT and CDR2 SNEGSKA (reference sequence). V lost 6 bases to trimming and J lost 5 bases, with 17 bases between them. The CDR3 has 15 residues. The CDR3 DNA sequence: TGCAGTGCCCCGTACAGGGAGGGAAATAATTCACCCCTCCACTTT. This sequence encodes CSAPYREGNNSPLHF.

This clonotype occurred many times. The chain has TRBV20-1 and TRBJ1-6; 7 bases agree with TRBD1. This CDR3 contains 12 residues. The germline V gene has CDR1 DFQATT and CDR2 SNEGSKA (reference sequence). V lost 1 base and J lost 12; bases outside the gene matches: 3. The CDR3 loop reads CSARVQGLPLHF. The CDR3 DNA reads as TGCAGTGCTAGAGTACAGGGGTTACCCCTCCACTTT.

There are a few counts of this clonotype. CDR3 residues: CASSPGDDTYEQYF. Here the CDR3 DNA reads TGTGCCAGCAGCCCCGGGGACGATACCTACGAGCAGTACTTC. The chain uses TRBV11-1 and TRBJ2-7; the D gene could be TRBD1 or TRBD2 (5 bases each). This CDR3 has 14 amino acids. The germline V gene encodes CDR1 SGHAT and CDR2 FQDESV (reference sequence). The V end lost 5 bases, the J end lost 2 bases, and 13 bases lay between the germline ends.

This clonotype has more than one count but fewer than ten. The chain combines TRBV28 with TRBJ1-2; 9 bases agree with TRBD1. CDR3 size: 15 residues. V shed 6 bases and J 4 bases; nucleotides not matched to a gene: 9. Germline CDR1 MDHEN, CDR2 SYDVKM. CDR3 sequence (DNA): TGTGCCAGCAGATCCATGGACAGGGGCCTCTATGGCTACACCTTC. As protein: CASRSMDRGLYGYTF.

J is TRBJ1-4 and V is TRBV3-1; unclear D gene. Trimming took off 0 bases at V and 10 bases at J, with 6 bases between the two ends. From germline, CDR1 is LGHDT and CDR2 YNNKEL (reference sequence). This CDR3 comprises 12 residues. CDR3 sequence (DNA): TGTGCCAGCAGCCAAGACCTCGCAAAACTGTTTTTT. This sequence encodes CASSQDLAKLFF.

This clonotype was detected many times. The J gene is TRBJ2-6, the V gene TRBV4-1; D is unclear. Trimming removed 4 bases from V and 0 bases from J, with 10 bases in between. The germline V gene has CDR1 MGHRA and CDR2 YSYEKL. The CDR3 has 16 residues. As DNA, the CDR3 is TGCGCCAGCAGCCCCTCTCCGATCTCTGGGGCCAACGTCCTGACTTTC. Its protein product is CASSPSPISGANVLTF.

This clonotype was recorded many times. The chain has TRBV12-3 or TRBV12-4 and TRBJ2-7; TRBD2 aligns across 14 bases. The V and J ends lost 6 bases and 2 bases, in that order; junction bases with no gene match: 3. The CDR3 extends over 15 amino acids. CDR3 sequence reads: CASSTTSGGAYEQYF. The CDR3 DNA reads as TGTGCCAGCAGCACGACTAGCGGGGGGGCCTACGAGCAGTACTTC.

There are many counts of this clonotype. The CDR3 DNA follows: TGTGCCAGCAGCCGACGGGACAGCGGCAATGAAAAACTGTTTTTT. Translated: CASSRRDSGNEKLFF. The chain links TRBV7-6 to TRBJ1-4, with TRBD1 matching 7 bases. The CDR3 spans 15 residues. With 5 bases clipped from V and 5 bases from J, the junction kept 8 bases outside the gene matches. CDR1 is SGHVS, CDR2 FNYEAQ, per germline.

The chain joins TRBV7-6 to TRBJ2-6; D unresolved. Between the trimmed V and J ends, which lost 5 bases and 1 base, there was a span of 9 bases. From germline, CDR1 is SGHVS and CDR2 FNYEAQ. This CDR3 is 15 amino acids long. CDR3 protein: CASSVRPSGANVLTF. The CDR3 region has the DNA TGTGCCAGCAGCGTAAGGCCGTCTGGGGCCAACGTCCTGACTTTC.

Only a few counts were recorded for this clonotype. The V call is TRBV29-1, the J call TRBJ2-7; the match to TRBD2 covers 11 bases. CDR1 and CDR2 (germline): SQVTM, ANQGSEA. There are 15 residues in the CDR3. Trimming at V came to 4 bases and at J to 3 bases, leaving 8 bases not matched to a gene. The CDR3 loop reads CSVGGGGLADYEQYF. DNA of the CDR3: TGCAGCGTTGGAGGCGGGGGACTAGCGGACTACGAGCAGTACTTC.